These 7 T cell receptor beta chains share one sample of origin, sequenced in a study of blood T cell repertoires in COVID-19. The data were produced by immunoSEQ multiplex PCR, yet TCRdb's version contains in-frame clones alone and is incomplete. The data hold about 190,000 clones, with around 78% observed a single time. The sample consisted of peripheral blood. These receptors were obtained from a woman of 80 years or more with active or convalescent COVID-19.

This clone was counted between two and nine times. This chain joins TRBV10-3 and TRBJ2-7, with D maybe TRBD1 (8 bases). CDR1 is ENHRY, CDR2 SYGVKD, per germline. This CDR3 contains 15 residues. Trimming cost V 5 bases and J 6 bases, with 20 bases left between them. CDR3 protein: CAISSGTGKRGEQYF. CDR3 in DNA: TGTGCCATCAGTTCCGGGACAGGCAAGCGGGGCGAGCAGTACTTC.

This clone came up many times. J is TRBJ1-5 and V is TRBV27; a possible D gene is TRBD1 (6 bases). Trimming pared 8 bases from V and 5 bases from J, leaving 13 bases between. Germline V CDR1 and CDR2: MNHEY, SMNVEV (reference sequence). CDR3 length equals 13 residues. CDR3 DNA: TGTGCCAGCGCCCGGGACATTTATCAGCCCCAGCATTTT. Its translation is CASARDIYQPQHF.

This chain uses TRBV10-1 with TRBJ2-4, with a possible D match to TRBD1 (5 bases). Trimming left V 4 bases short and J 8 bases short, with 9 bases between. The CDR3 length is 12 residues. CDR1 is WNHNN, CDR2 SYGVQD, per germline (reference sequence). DNA for the CDR3: TGCGCCAGCAGTGGGGGCATGGACATTCAGTACTTC. It specifies CASSGGMDIQYF.

This rearrangement joins TRBV7-2 to TRBJ2-2; tentatively, D is TRBD1 (5 bases). The CDR3 is 16 residues long. CDR1 and CDR2 (germline): SGHTA, FQGNSA. Trimming shortened V by 0 bases and J by 1 base, and 9 bases separated the two germline ends. CDR3 in DNA: TGTGCCAGCAGCTTAGCGGCGCAGGGGAACACCGGGGAGCTGTTTTTT. This gives the protein CASSLAAQGNTGELFF.

The chain links TRBV5-6 to TRBJ1-6; 7 nucleotides agree with TRBD1. The CDR3 sequence is 15 residues long. Germline V CDR1 and CDR2: SGHDT, YYEEEE. The V gene end was trimmed by 0 bases and the J gene end by 10 bases; junction bases not matched to a gene: 7. CDR3 sequence: CASSLGDREASPLHF. Here the CDR3 DNA reads TGTGCCAGCAGCTTGGGTGACAGGGAAGCGTCACCCCTCCACTTT. Combining the CDR3 with reference TRBV5-6 and TRBJ1-6 gives the whole variable domain DAGVTQSPTHLIKTRGQQVTLRCSPKSGHDTVSWYQQALGQGPQFIFQYYEEEERQRGNFPDRFSGHQFPNYSSELNVNALLLGDSALYLCASSLGDREASPLHFGNGTRLTVT.

The chain links TRBV27 to TRBJ2-1, with 13 bases that match TRBD2. The J segment lost 13 bases and the V segment lost 4 bases, leaving 7 bases of the junction unmatched. CDR1 and CDR2 (germline): MNHEY, SMNVEV (reference sequence). The CDR3 has 14 residues. The CDR3 spells CASSYGTSGAQQFF. The CDR3 DNA reads TGTGCCAGCAGTTACGGGACTAGCGGGGCCCAACAGTTCTTC.

The CDR3 sequence: CACPRTGVTYEQYF. CDR3 nucleotide sequence: TGTGCCTGTCCAAGGACAGGGGTGACCTACGAGCAGTACTTC. The V gene is TRBV30, the J gene TRBJ2-7; 9 nucleotides match TRBD1. V lost 6 bases to trimming and J lost 2 bases; unmatched junction nucleotides: 8. Germline CDR1 reads GTSNPN; CDR2 reads SVGIG (reference sequence). This CDR3 region has 14 residues.